This T cell receptor (beta chain) was profiled in a study of blood T cell repertoires in COVID-19 (dated by TCRdb to the early 2020s). General notes on the study: Collaborator samples came from the United States, Italy and Spain and covered acute and convalescent phases of COVID-19. The repertoires were made available in a free public database intended to serve as a resource for research on the immune response to SARS-CoV-2. The prospective study material was composed of cDNA or gDNA derived from T cells, B-cell-depleted T cells, or PBMCs. Where available, HLA class I and class II types were taken from metadata supplied by the sample provider and were not determined by assay-based typing. The sample metadata nearly always contained a de-identified subject ID, COVID-19 status, age in years and sex. The samples were drawn from the first 160 participants of the ongoing ImmuneRACE study and from 1,254 subjects provided by 6 global collaborators. Deeply sampled blood TCRbeta repertoires from subjects exposed to, actively infected with, or recovered from COVID-19 were included in the dataset.

From a lookup of the germline V gene (reference sequence), CDR1 and CDR2 are LGHDT and YNNKEL. From the cysteine up to the phenylalanine, the CDR3 has a length of 15 residues. Only the CDR3 part of the read is kept: 45 bases, read in frame from the first base. V is cut by 0 bases and J by 13 bases, and the space between the germline ends is 16 bases. A word on this clone: Its binding antigen is unknown. The record has no base qualities; no much larger clone is one base away.

TCRbeta CDR3 regions were amplified from genomic DNA using the immunoSEQ Assay, a bias-controlled multiplex PCR. The source study handled its data this way. The number of nucleated cells in each sample was estimated by amplification of reference gene primers within the assay. To quantify the absolute abundance of each unique TCRbeta CDR3 rearrangement, sequence reads were collapsed and filtered. For each sample, productive Simpson clonality was calculated by taking the square root of Simpson's diversity index across productive rearrangements. TCRdb's version of the immuneACCESS table is confined to in-frame rearrangements and falls short of the full clone set. An unresolved V gene accounts for under half of the shortfall where checked; the remainder is of unknown origin. For V, J and clone size, that table is used; D and trimming come from the DNA. In all, the sample holds about 190,000 clones, and under 85% of those were seen once. The ten top clones hold 17% of the sample.

The collaborating institutions used their own protocols to collect whole blood in K2EDTA tubes. For TCRbeta analysis, collaborators shipped samples as frozen whole blood, isolated PBMCs, or DNA extracted from either of those sample types. Study-wide findings and limitations: Clinical and demographic metadata were provided uncurated, with the amount varying by source and participant.

This clonotype was sampled from a man aged 55 to 69 with active or convalescent COVID-19. The chain couples TRBV3-1 (or the pseudogene TRBV3-2) to TRBJ1-6; the D gene cannot be named for sure. Sequenced input: peripheral blood. The CDR3 is CASSQDPRVRRPLHF. The bases are TGTGCCAGCAGCCAAGATCCTCGGGTCCGACGGCCCCTCCACTTT.